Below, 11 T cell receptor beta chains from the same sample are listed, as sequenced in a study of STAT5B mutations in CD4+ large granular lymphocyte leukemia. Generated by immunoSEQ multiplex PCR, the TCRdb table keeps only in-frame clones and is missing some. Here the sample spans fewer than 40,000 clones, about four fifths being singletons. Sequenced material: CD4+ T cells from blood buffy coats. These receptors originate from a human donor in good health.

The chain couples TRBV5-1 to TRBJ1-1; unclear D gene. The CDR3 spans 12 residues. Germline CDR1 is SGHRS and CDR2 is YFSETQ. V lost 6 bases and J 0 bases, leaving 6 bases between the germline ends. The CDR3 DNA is TGCGCCAGCAACGGAGTGAACACTGAAGCTTTCTTT. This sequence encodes CASNGVNTEAFF.

The CDR3 coding sequence is TGTGCCAGCTCACCGGGACAGGGTATAGCCAATGAGCAGTTCTTC. Translated, it gives CASSPGQGIANEQFF. The chain joins TRBV18 to TRBJ2-1; TRBD1 matches at 9 bases. CDR1 is KGHSH and CDR2 is LQKENI in the germline V gene. V shed 3 bases, J shed 6 bases, and the junction held 6 bases outside the gene matches. This CDR3 has 15 amino acids. The full variable domain, its missing parts supplied by reference TRBV18 and TRBJ2-1, is NAGVMQNPRHLVRRRGQEARLRCSPMKGHSHVYWYRQLPEEGLKFMVYLQKENIIDESGMPKERFSAEFPKEGPSILRIQQVVRGDSAAYFCASSPGQGIANEQFFGPGTRLTVL.

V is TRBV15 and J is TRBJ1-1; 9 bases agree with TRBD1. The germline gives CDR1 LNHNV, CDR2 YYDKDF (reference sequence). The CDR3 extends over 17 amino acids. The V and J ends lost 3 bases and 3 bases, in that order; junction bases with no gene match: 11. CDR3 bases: TGTGCCACCAGCAGCGACCGGGGACAGGGTAGGGACACTGAAGCTTTCTTT. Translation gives CATSSDRGQGRDTEAFF. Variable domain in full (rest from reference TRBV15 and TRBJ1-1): DAMVIQNPRYQVTQFGKPVTLSCSQTLNHNVMYWYQQKSSQAPKLLFHYYDKDFNNEADTPDNFQSRRPNTSFCFLDIRSPGLGDTAMYLCATSSDRGQGRDTEAFFGQGTRLTVV.

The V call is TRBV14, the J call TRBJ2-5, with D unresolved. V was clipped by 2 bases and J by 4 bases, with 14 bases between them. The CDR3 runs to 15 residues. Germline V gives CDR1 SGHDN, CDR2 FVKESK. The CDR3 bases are TGTGCCAGCAGCCAATTCTCCGGACGGGTAGAGACCCAGTACTTC. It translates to CASSQFSGRVETQYF.

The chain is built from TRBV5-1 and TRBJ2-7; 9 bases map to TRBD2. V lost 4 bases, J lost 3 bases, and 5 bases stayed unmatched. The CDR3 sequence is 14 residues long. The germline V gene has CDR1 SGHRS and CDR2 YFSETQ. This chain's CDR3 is CASSAAGGSYEQYF. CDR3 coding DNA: TGCGCCAGCAGCGCGGCGGGGGGGAGCTACGAGCAGTACTTC.

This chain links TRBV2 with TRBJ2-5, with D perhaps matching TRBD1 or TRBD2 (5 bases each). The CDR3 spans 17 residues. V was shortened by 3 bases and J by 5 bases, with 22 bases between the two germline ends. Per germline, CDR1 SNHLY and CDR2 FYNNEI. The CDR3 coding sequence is TGTGCCAGCAGTGATTCGAGGCAGATTAACGAGGGGGAGACCCAGTACTTC. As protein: CASSDSRQINEGETQYF.

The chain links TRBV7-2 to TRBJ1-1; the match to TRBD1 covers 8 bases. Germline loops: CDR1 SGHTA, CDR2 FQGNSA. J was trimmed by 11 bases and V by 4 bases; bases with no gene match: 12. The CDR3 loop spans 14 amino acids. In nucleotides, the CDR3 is TGTGCCAGCAGCTCAGACCGGGACAGGCGAAAGGCTTTCTTT. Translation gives CASSSDRDRRKAFF. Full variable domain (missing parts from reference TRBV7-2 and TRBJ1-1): GAGVSQSPSNKVTEKGKDVELRCDPISGHTALYWYRQSLGQGLEFLIYFQGNSAPDKSGLPSDRFSAERTGGSVSTLTIQRTQQEDSAVYLCASSSDRDRRKAFFGQGTRLTVV.

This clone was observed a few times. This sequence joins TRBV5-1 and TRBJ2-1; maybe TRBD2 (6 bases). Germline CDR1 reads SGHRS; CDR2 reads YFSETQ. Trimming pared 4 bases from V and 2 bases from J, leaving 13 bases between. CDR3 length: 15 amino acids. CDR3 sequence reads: CASSVGPGAYNEQFF. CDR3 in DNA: TGCGCCAGCAGCGTTGGTCCGGGGGCCTACAATGAGCAGTTCTTC.

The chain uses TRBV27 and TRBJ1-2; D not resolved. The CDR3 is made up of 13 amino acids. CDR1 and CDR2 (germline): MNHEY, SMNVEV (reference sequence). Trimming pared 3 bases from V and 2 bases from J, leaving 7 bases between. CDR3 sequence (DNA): TGTGCCAGCAGTTTTCGCGGAAACTATGGCTACACCTTC. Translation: CASSFRGNYGYTF.

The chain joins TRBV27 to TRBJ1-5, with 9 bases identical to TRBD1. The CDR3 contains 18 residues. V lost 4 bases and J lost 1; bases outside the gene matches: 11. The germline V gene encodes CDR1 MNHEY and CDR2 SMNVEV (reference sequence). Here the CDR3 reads CASSSLGTGWSSNQPQHF. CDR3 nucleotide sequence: TGTGCCAGCAGTTCCCTCGGGACAGGGTGGAGCAGCAATCAGCCCCAGCATTTT.

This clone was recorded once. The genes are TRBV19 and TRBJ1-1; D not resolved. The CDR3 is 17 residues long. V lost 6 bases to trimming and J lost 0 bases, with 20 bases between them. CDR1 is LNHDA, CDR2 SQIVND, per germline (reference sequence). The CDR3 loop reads CASSPPWGLGMNTEAFF. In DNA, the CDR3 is TGTGCCAGTAGCCCCCCATGGGGTTTGGGGATGAACACTGAAGCTTTCTTT.